The 28 T cell receptor beta chains presented below share a single source sample, sequenced in a study of T cells in Graves' hyperthyroidism and ophthalmopathy. Amplification of TCR beta CDR3 regions used RNA as the template. Carried out on the TCR CDR3, a first-round RT-PCR used the HTBI primer set. TCRdb re-analysed the multiplex PCR reads in MiXCR, keeping a single row per CDR3 protein. The sample comprises about 290,000 distinct CDR3 sequences, more than 15% of which are singletons, and 55% to 60% rests with the top ten. Sequencing was done on a sample of blood. These receptors all stem from a woman in her sixties or seventies with Graves' ophthalmopathy.

This clonotype appeared many times. The chain couples TRBV11-3 to TRBJ2-5; D is undetermined. The CDR3 consists of 14 residues. V lost 5 bases and J lost 6, with 16 bases in between. Germline-derived CDR1 and CDR2 are SGHNT and YENEEA. This CDR3 reads CASSPGLGRQTQYF. CDR3 DNA sequence: TGTGCCAGCAGCCCCGGTCTGGGTAGGCAGACCCAGTACTTC.

Of note for this clonotype: A much larger clone sits a single nucleotide away, making a read error possible. Written as DNA, the CDR3 is TGTGCCAGCAGTTCCGGGACGCCGACCTGCAATGAGCAGTTCTTC. This gives the protein CASSSGTPTCNEQFF. This chain links TRBV6-5 with TRBJ2-1; possibly TRBD1 or TRBD2 for D (5 bases each). CDR1 is MNHEY and CDR2 is SVGAGI in the germline V gene. The CDR3 has 15 residues. V gave up 4 bases and J gave up 6 bases, with 16 bases separating them.

This clonotype is a singleton in its sample. This sequence joins TRBV6-1 and TRBJ1-1, with 7 bases that match TRBD1. The CDR3 sequence is 15 residues long. Germline V CDR1 and CDR2: MNHNS, SASEGT. V gave up 7 bases and J gave up 4 bases; unmatched junction bases: 12. The CDR3 spells CASTPGTAGSTEAFF. The CDR3 DNA sequence: TGTGCCAGCACCCCCGGGACAGCCGGGAGCACTGAAGCTTTCTTT.

This clonotype was seen a handful of times. The chain joins TRBV28 to TRBJ2-6, with D possibly TRBD2 on 7 matching bases. The CDR3 spans 12 residues. In germline, CDR1 is MDHEN, CDR2 SYDVKM. In nucleotides, the CDR3 is TGTGGCGCGGGGGCCGGGGCCAACGTCCTGACTTTC. Protein sequence: CGAGAGANVLTF.

This clonotype was seen repeatedly, ten times or more. The rearrangement joins TRBV6-5 to TRBJ2-6; the D is unclear. Germline-derived CDR1 and CDR2 are MNHEY and SVGAGI. The CDR3 runs 17 residues. Trimming took 0 bases from V and 0 from J, leaving 9 bases between them. Here the CDR3 reads CASSYSPVFSGANVLTF. CDR3 bases: TGTGCCAGCAGTTACTCGCCGGTCTTCTCTGGGGCCAACGTCCTGACTTTC.

This clonotype has more than one count but fewer than ten. CDR3 sequence reads: CASSQARAQGSEQYF. The CDR3 nucleotides are TGTGCCAGCAGCCAAGCGAGGGCCCAGGGGTCCGAGCAGTACTTC. The chain recombines TRBV14 with TRBJ2-7; possible D gene TRBD1, 6 bases. Germline V lookup: CDR1 SGHDN, CDR2 FVKESK. Trimming pared 1 base from V and 6 bases from J, leaving 16 bases between. CDR3 length: 15 amino acids.

The J gene is TRBJ2-7, the V gene TRBV5-1; the D gene is possibly TRBD1 (6 bases). Germline V gene sequence: CDR1 SGHRS, CDR2 YFSETQ. CDR3 size: 15 residues. V lost 6 bases and J 0 bases, leaving 16 bases between the germline ends. The CDR3 coding sequence is TGCGCCAGCACCATGGGTCCGGACAGCTCCTACGAGCAGTACTTC. As protein: CASTMGPDSSYEQYF.

This sequence joins TRBV9 and TRBJ1-3, with TRBD1 identical over 8 bases. The CDR3 length is 14 residues. V trimming: 3 bases; J trimming: 5 bases; junction bases outside the gene matches: 4. CDR1 is SGDLS, CDR2 YYNGEE, per germline. The CDR3 loop is CASSGTGNRNTIYF. CDR3 nucleotides: TGTGCCAGCAGCGGGACAGGGAATAGAAACACCATATATTTT. Full variable domain (rest looked up from reference TRBV9 and TRBJ1-3): DSGVTQTPKHLITATGQRVTLRCSPRSGDLSVYWYQQSLDQGLQFLIQYYNGEERAKGNILERFSAQQFPDLHSELNLSSLELGDSALYFCASSGTGNRNTIYFGEGSWLTVV.

This clonotype was detected only a few times. The chain is built from TRBV7-9 and TRBJ2-1; D remains ambiguous. Germline loops: CDR1 SEHNR, CDR2 FQNEAQ (reference sequence). The CDR3 consists of 12 residues. Between the trimmed V and J ends, which lost 7 bases and 9 bases, there was a span of 13 bases. This chain's CDR3 is CASTPTFTEQFF. The CDR3 DNA is TGTGCCAGCACCCCCACGTTCACTGAGCAGTTCTTC.

This clonotype came up many times. The rearrangement uses TRBV7-2 and TRBJ2-4, with D tentatively TRBD1 (6 bases). The V end lost 2 bases, the J end lost 7 bases, and 18 bases lay between the germline ends. CDR3 size: 16 residues. Germline CDR1 SGHTA, CDR2 FQGNSA. The CDR3 region is CASSLMGNRANNIQYF. In DNA, the CDR3 is TGTGCCAGCAGCTTAATGGGTAACAGGGCTAACAACATTCAGTACTTC.

This clonotype was counted at least ten times. The J gene is TRBJ1-5, the V gene TRBV20-1; 7 bases match TRBD1. CDR1 is DFQATT and CDR2 is SNEGSKA in the germline V gene (reference sequence). The CDR3 length is 15 residues. V was pared by 6 bases and J by 0 bases, with 8 bases of the junction left unmatched. CDR3 coding DNA: TGCAGTGCCCTGAGGACAGGAACTAGCAATCAGCCCCAGCATTTT. This encodes CSALRTGTSNQPQHF.

This clonotype was found many times. The chain recombines TRBV5-4 with TRBJ2-7; no definite D call. Germline V CDR1 and CDR2: SGHNT, YYREEE (reference sequence). The CDR3 length is 15 residues. V dropped 0 bases and J dropped 2 bases, with 12 bases sitting between them. CDR3 residues: CASSLVGQPAYEQYF. CDR3 DNA: TGTGCCAGCAGCTTGGTGGGCCAGCCGGCCTACGAGCAGTACTTC.

This clonotype was seen ten or more times. This may come from a read error, since a much larger clone is one base off. V and J are TRBV5-8 and TRBJ2-5; D uncertain. The CDR3 spans 11 residues. Trimming cost V 2 bases and J 5 bases, with 4 bases left between them. Per the germline V gene, CDR1 is SGHTS and CDR2 is YDEGEE. CDR3 in amino acids: CASSFRETQYF. DNA for the CDR3: TGTGCCAGCAGCTTTCGGGAGACCCAGTACTTC. The full variable domain, with the rest looked up from reference TRBV5-8 and TRBJ2-5, is EAGVTQSPTHLIKTRGQQATLRCSPISGHTSVYWYQQALGLGLQFLLWYDEGEERNRGNFPPRFSGRQFPNYSSELNVNALELEDSALYLCASSFRETQYFGPGTRLLVL.

This sequence joins TRBV5-1 and TRBJ2-7; 8 bases align to TRBD2. The CDR3 length is 15 residues. In germline, CDR1 is SGHRS, CDR2 YFSETQ. With V trimmed by 0 bases and J by 3 bases, 5 bases remained unmatched. CDR3 residues: CASSLVVAGIYEQYF. The CDR3 DNA reads as TGCGCCAGCAGCTTGGTTGTAGCGGGGATCTACGAGCAGTACTTC.

This clonotype has ten or more counts. V gene TRBV2 combines with J gene TRBJ2-7; TRBD1 aligns across 9 bases. The CDR3 runs to 15 residues. V gave up 6 bases and J gave up 3 bases; unmatched junction bases: 9. From germline, CDR1 is SNHLY and CDR2 FYNNEI. The CDR3 coding sequence is TGTGCCAGCAGAATGCGGACAGGGGAATTCTACGAGCAGTACTTC. Translating it yields CASRMRTGEFYEQYF.

This clonotype was counted many times. J is TRBJ1-4 and V is TRBV12-3 or TRBV12-4; 7 positions match TRBD1. The CDR3 consists of 15 residues. V shed 5 bases and J 3 bases; nucleotides not matched to a gene: 6. Written as DNA, the CDR3 is TGTGCCAGCAGTAATACAGGGGCCCCTAATGAAAAACTGTTTTTT. Residues: CASSNTGAPNEKLFF.

This clonotype occurred many times. J is TRBJ2-3 and V is TRBV9; 10 positions agree with TRBD2. Losses at the gene ends were 0 bases for V and 1 base for J; bases not matched to a gene: 5. Germline CDR1 and CDR2: SGDLS and YYNGEE. The CDR3 covers 17 residues. CDR3 DNA: TGTGCCAGCAGCGTAGCTAGCGGGGGAAGGGGCACAGATACGCAGTATTTT. Its protein product is CASSVASGGRGTDTQYF.

This clonotype occurred many times. The V and J genes are TRBV7-9 and TRBJ2-1; the match to TRBD2 covers 8 bases. Germline CDR1 reads SEHNR; CDR2 reads FQNEAQ (reference sequence). J lost 6 bases, V lost 2 bases, and 9 bases had no gene match. This CDR3 spans 16 amino acids. CDR3 DNA: TGTGCCAGCAGCTTACCGGCGGGGGGTCGCAGCAATGAGCAGTTCTTC. Translated: CASSLPAGGRSNEQFF.

This clonotype was found a few times. The chain combines TRBV5-1 with TRBJ1-4; no clear D. Between the trimmed V and J ends, which lost 4 bases and 3 bases, there was a span of 7 bases. Germline V gene data show CDR1 as SGHRS and CDR2 as YFSETQ. The CDR3 contains 13 residues. The CDR3 sequence is CASSTPPNEKLFF. The DNA of the CDR3 is TGCGCCAGCAGCACTCCTCCTAATGAAAAACTGTTTTTT.

In this sample, this clonotype turned up many times. The CDR3 nucleotides are TGTGCCAGCAGCTTAGGGGGGACTAGCTCCTACGAGCAGTACTTC. Its translation: CASSLGGTSSYEQYF. The chain recombines TRBV7-8 with TRBJ2-7, with 8 bases lining up with TRBD2. Germline trimming cut 1 base from V and 0 bases from J; bases unmatched to any gene: 2. Germline V gene data show CDR1 as SGHVS and CDR2 as FQNEAQ. This CDR3 contains 15 residues.

The table lists this clonotype with many counts. J is TRBJ2-7 and V is TRBV20-1; 10 bases align to TRBD2. V was clipped by 5 bases and J by 3 bases; unmatched bases: 7. This CDR3 has 14 amino acids. CDR1 DFQATT and CDR2 SNEGSKA come from the germline V gene (reference sequence). The CDR3 DNA is TGCAGTGCTCCACTAGCGGGACCACTCTACGAGCAGTACTTC. Translated, it gives CSAPLAGPLYEQYF.

This clonotype appeared many times. V and J are TRBV7-9 and TRBJ1-2; D may be TRBD1 (5 bases). V was pared by 0 bases and J by 4 bases, with 12 bases between. CDR1 and CDR2 from the germline V gene are SEHNR and FQNEAQ (reference sequence). This CDR3 has 15 amino acids. The CDR3 region is CASSLARGSSYGYTF. The CDR3 nucleotides read TGTGCCAGCAGCTTAGCGAGGGGATCGAGCTATGGCTACACCTTC.

This clonotype was observed at least ten times. The V gene is TRBV24-1, the J gene TRBJ1-5; no clear D gene. The CDR3 is 13 amino acids. Germline values: CDR1 KGHDR, CDR2 SFDVKD. V lost 7 bases and J lost 3, with 9 bases in between. The CDR3 reads CATRAGPNQPQHF. DNA of the CDR3: TGTGCCACCAGGGCAGGTCCCAATCAGCCCCAGCATTTT.

This sequence joins TRBV9 and TRBJ2-3, with 12 bases identical to TRBD2. The length of the CDR3 is 16 residues. V lost 0 bases, J lost 6 bases, and 5 bases stayed unmatched. Per the germline V gene, CDR1 is SGDLS and CDR2 is YYNGEE. The CDR3 sequence: CASSVGLAGVVDTQYF. The CDR3 DNA reads TGTGCCAGCAGCGTAGGACTAGCGGGAGTGGTTGATACGCAGTATTTT.

The chain carries TRBV10-3 and TRBJ2-3; the match to TRBD2 covers 12 bases. V shed 10 bases and J 2 bases; nucleotides not matched to a gene: 4. Per the germline V gene, CDR1 is ENHRY and CDR2 is SYGVKD. The CDR3 extends over 14 amino acids. The CDR3 region is CATRTSGNTDTQYF. The CDR3 nucleotides are TGTGCCACTAGGACTAGCGGGAACACAGATACGCAGTATTTT.

This clonotype turned up a few times. The chain carries TRBV6-1 and TRBJ2-7, with no clear D. V was cut by 6 bases and J by 4 bases, with 16 bases left in between. Germline CDR1 and CDR2: MNHNS and SASEGT. The CDR3 is 14 amino acids. Here the CDR3 reads CASRWSSNGYEQYF. In nucleotides, the CDR3 is TGTGCCAGCAGATGGTCCTCGAACGGATACGAGCAGTACTTC.

Only a few counts were recorded for this clonotype. V is TRBV4-1 and J is TRBJ2-5; D is ambiguous. This CDR3 spans 15 amino acids. From germline, CDR1 is MGHRA and CDR2 YSYEKL. Trimming removed 4 bases from V and 2 bases from J, with 14 bases in between. The CDR3 protein is CASSLPGPNQETQYF. CDR3 bases: TGCGCCAGCAGCCTCCCCGGACCGAATCAAGAGACCCAGTACTTC.

This clonotype was seen many times. The rearrangement uses TRBV29-1 and TRBJ2-1, with D perhaps matching TRBD2 (6 bases). This CDR3 has 16 residues. The V gene lost 4 bases and the J gene lost 4 bases, with 20 bases spanning the gap. CDR1 is SQVTM, CDR2 ANQGSEA, per germline. This chain's CDR3 is CSVGRGESGGYNEQFF. The CDR3 DNA reads TGCAGCGTTGGCCGAGGAGAAAGCGGAGGGTACAATGAGCAGTTCTTC.